This T cell receptor (beta chain) was sequenced during a study of T cells in Graves' hyperthyroidism and ophthalmopathy. Study results and caveats: Ophthalmopathy onset followed model prediction by a median approximately 5.9 months.

Trimming at V came to 5 bases and at J to 5 bases, leaving 5 bases not matched to a gene. There are 15 residues in the CDR3. Germline lookup yields CDR1 KGHDR and CDR2 SFDVKD. Amplification of TCR beta CDR3 regions used RNA as the template. An initial round of RT-PCR targeting the TCR CDR3 relied on the HTBI primer set. Each CDR3 protein gets one entry after TCRdb re-called the multiplex PCR reads with MiXCR. The table has 450,000 to 650,000 distinct CDR3 sequences, under 25% seen once. This clonotype was counted many times. The antigen is not known. The chain combines TRBV24-1 with TRBJ2-2; TRBD1 matches 9 bases. The sequence derives from a man younger than 35 with Graves' hyperthyroidism. The specimen sequenced was blood. DNA for the CDR3: TGTGCCACCAGTGTCGGGACAGGGCCGACCGGGGAGCTGTTTTTT. This codes for CATSVGTGPTGELFF.